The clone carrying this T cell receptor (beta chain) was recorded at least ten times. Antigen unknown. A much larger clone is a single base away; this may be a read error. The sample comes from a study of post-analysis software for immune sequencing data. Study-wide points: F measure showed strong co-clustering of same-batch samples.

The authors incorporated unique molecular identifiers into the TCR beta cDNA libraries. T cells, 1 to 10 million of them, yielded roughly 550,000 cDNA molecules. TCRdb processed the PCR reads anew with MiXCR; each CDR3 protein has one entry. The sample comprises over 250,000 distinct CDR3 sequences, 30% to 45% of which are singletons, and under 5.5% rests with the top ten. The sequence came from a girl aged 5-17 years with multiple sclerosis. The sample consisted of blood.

CDR3 amino acids: CASSQRRAVTQETQYF. The CDR3 DNA is TGTGCCAGCAGCCAGAGACGAGCGGTAACGCAAGAGACCCAGTACTTC. The gene calls are TRBV11-1 and TRBJ2-5; D might be TRBD2 (5 bases). The V gene's germline CDR1 is SGHAT and CDR2 FQDESV (reference sequence). The CDR3 totals 16 residues. V lost 5 bases and J lost 2, with 18 bases in between.